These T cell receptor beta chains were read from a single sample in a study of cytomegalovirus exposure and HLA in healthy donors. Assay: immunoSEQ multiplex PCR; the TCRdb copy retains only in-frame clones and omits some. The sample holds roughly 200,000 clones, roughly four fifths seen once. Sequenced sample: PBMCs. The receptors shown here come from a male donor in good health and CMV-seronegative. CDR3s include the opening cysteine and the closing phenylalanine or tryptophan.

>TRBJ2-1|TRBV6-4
CASALAGADNEQFF
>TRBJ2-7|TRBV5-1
CASSSGTGWVEQYF
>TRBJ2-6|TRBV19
CASSKAPISGANVLTF
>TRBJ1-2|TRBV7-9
CASSFGGRGDGYTF
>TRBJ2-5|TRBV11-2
CASSISGAQETQYF
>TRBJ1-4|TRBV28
CASMLRANEKLFF
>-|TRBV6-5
CASSYLGQPYEQYF
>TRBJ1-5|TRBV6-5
CASSYARYQPQHF
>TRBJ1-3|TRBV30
CAWRPNPRQGAYSGNTIYF
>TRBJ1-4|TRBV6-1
CASSAGTGEKLFF
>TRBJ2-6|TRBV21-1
CASSPVRKGPLSGANVLTF
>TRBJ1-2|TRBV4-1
CASSQSGRDRPNYGYTF
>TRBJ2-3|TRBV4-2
CASSQDRGRDTQYF
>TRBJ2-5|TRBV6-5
CASSYSIQYQETQYF
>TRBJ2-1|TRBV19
CASSPSSGGVSYNEQFF
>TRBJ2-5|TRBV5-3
CARSPMRVAERQETQYF
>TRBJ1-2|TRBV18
CASSPGQGGFFGYTF
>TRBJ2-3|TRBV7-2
CASSRRDRGRGTDTQYF
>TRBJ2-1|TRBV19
CASLGLAGVHEQFF
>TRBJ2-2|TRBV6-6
CASSRLAGGTGELFF
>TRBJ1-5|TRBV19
CASSILGGQPQHF
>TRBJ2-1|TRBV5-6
CASSWKTSGRARFF
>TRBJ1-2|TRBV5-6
CASSSGTGGYGYTF
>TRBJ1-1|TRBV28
CASRKTALNTEAFF
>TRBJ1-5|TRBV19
CASSRGQLLNQPQHF
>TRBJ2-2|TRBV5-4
CASSLGALGTGELFF
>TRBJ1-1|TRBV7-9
CASSLRGGRANTEAFF
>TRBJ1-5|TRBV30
CACGQGGQPQHF
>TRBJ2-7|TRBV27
CASSLKGDEQYF
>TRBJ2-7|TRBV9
CASSVDGTPTYEQYF
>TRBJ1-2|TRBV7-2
CASSLEPVRGNYGYTF
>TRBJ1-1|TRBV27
CASSLGQIGTEAFF
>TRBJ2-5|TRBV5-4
CASSFLEETQYF
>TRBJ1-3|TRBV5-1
CASSFGNTIYF
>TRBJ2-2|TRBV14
CASSHRRTGSPGELFF
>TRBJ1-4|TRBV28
CASSLTGVGEKLFF
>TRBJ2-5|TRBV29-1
CSARVEGQETQYF
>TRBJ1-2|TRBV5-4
CASSGQGHGCGYTF
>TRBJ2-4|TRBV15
CATSKLSDRVLAKNIQYF
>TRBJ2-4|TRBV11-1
CASSLLEGAAKNIQYF
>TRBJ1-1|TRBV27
CAVRRGNTEAFF
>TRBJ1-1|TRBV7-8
CASSLGTGGEVQAFF
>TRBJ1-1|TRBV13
CASSLVQGPLNTEAFF
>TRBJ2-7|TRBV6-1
CASSEPGEQYF
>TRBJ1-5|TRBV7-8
CASSRRGTLNQPQHF
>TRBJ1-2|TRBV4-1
CASSYYGENYGYTF
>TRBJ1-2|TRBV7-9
CSSSLTQWTGESGYTF
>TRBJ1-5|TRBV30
CAWSGGQGNQPQHF
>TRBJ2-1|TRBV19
CASSQGLANEQFF
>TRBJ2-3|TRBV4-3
CASSQDGLGRTDTQYF
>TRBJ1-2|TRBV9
CASSAQKDGYTF
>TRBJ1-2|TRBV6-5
CASSLDRNYGYTF
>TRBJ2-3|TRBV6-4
CASSEVAGDTDTQYF